The present T cell receptor (beta chain) was sequenced within a study of T cell responses to AZD1222 COVID-19 vaccine. Study-level points and caveats: The study sampled repertoires only after the peak T cell response. Clonal diversity was possibly underestimated; the donors were predominantly white British and more often female. At baseline, just a handful of AZD1222 recipients tested seropositive. Among spike-specific TCRs, nearly half reportedly target unmutated variant regions.

Notes on this clone: Its cognate antigen is unknown.

The table came from immunoSEQ multiplex PCR; TCRdb's copy has only in-frame clones and leaves some out. The repertoire holds about 99,000 clones, roughly 91% seen once, with under 60% in the top ten. V shed 2 bases, J shed 5 bases, and the junction held 8 bases outside the gene matches. Germline CDR1 and CDR2: SEHNR and FQNEAQ (reference sequence). The CDR3 totals 15 residues. The chain carries TRBV7-9 and TRBJ1-2; 7 nucleotides agree with TRBD1. Material: peripheral blood, obtained on day 0 of AZD1222 vaccination. The receptor comes from an adult in good health. In nucleotides, the CDR3 is TGTGCCAGCAGCTTACCCCGACAGGGTAAATATGGCTACACCTTC. Protein product: CASSLPRQGKYGYTF.